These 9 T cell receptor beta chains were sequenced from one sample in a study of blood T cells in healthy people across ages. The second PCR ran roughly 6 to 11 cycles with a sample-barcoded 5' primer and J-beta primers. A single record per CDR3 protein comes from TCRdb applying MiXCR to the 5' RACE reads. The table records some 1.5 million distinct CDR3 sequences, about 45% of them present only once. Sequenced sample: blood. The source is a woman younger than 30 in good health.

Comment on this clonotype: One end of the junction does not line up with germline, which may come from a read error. In nucleotides, the CDR3 is TGCAGCGTTGTGATCGGGTCCACAGATATGCAGTATTTT. It is translated as CSVVIGSTDMQYF. The chain employs TRBV29-1 and TRBJ2-3; D ambiguous. This CDR3 is built from 13 residues. The germline CDR1 and CDR2 sequences are SQVTM and ANQGSEA.

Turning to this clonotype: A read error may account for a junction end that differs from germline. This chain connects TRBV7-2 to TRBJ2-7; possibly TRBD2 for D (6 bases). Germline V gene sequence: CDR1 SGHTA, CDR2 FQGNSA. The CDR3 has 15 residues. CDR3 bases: TGTGCCAGCAGCTTAGCGTGGGACTCCTCCTACGAGCAGGACTTC. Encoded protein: CASSLAWDSSYEQDF. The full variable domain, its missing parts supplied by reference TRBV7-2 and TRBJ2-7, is GAGVSQSPSNKVTEKGKDVELRCDPISGHTALYWYRQSLGQGLEFLIYFQGNSAPDKSGLPSDRFSAERTGGSVSTLTIQRTQQEDSAVYLCASSLAWDSSYEQDFGPGTRLTVT.

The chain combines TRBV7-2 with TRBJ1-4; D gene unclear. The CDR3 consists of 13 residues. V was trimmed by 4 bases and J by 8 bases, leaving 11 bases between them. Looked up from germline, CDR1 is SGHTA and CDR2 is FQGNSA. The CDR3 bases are TGTGCCAGCAGCTCTCTAGTTGGAGAAAAACTGTTTTTT. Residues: CASSSLVGEKLFF.

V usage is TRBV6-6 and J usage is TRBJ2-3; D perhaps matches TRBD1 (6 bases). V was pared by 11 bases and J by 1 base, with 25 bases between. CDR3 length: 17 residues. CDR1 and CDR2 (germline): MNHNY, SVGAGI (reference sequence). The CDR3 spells CAGKGVGKSGGTDTQYF. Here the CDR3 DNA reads TGTGCCGGCAAGGGGGTGGGGAAAAGCGGAGGCACAGATACGCAGTATTTT.

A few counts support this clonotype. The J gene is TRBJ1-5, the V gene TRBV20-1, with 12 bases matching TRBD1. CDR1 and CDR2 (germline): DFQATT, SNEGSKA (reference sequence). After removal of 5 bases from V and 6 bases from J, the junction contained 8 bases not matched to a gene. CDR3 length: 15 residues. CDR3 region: CSASPGTGGGQPQHF. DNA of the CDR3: TGCAGTGCTTCCCCCGGGACAGGGGGCGGTCAGCCCCAGCATTTT.

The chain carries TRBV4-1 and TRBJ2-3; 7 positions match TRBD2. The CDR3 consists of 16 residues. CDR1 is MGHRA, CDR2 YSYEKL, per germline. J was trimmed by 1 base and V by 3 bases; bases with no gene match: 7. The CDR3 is CASSHTLAKGTDTQYF. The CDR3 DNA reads TGCGCCAGCAGCCACACACTAGCGAAAGGCACAGATACGCAGTATTTT.

The CDR3 sequence is CASSLTLKETQYF. CDR3 in DNA: TGTGCCAGCAGCTTAACCCTAAAAGAGACCCAGTACTTC. The chain employs TRBV7-9 and TRBJ2-5; D remains ambiguous. Trimming pared 2 bases from V and 3 bases from J, leaving 7 bases between. The germline V gene encodes CDR1 SEHNR and CDR2 FQNEAQ (reference sequence). The CDR3 has 13 amino acids.

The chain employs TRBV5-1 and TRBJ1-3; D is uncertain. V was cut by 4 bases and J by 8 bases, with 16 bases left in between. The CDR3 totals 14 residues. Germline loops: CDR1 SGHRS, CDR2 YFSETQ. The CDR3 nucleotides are TGCGCCAGCAGCAAAAGTGAAGTAACGGACACCATATATTTT. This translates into CASSKSEVTDTIYF.

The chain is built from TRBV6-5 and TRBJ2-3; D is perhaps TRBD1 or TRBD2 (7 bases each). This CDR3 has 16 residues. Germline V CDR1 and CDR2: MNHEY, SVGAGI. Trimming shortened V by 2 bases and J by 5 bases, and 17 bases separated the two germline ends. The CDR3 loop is CASSYQGGGPVDTQYF. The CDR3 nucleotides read TGTGCCAGCAGTTACCAGGGGGGAGGGCCGGTAGATACGCAGTATTTT.